The next 12 T cell receptor beta chains were all read from a single sample in a study of CD8 T cells in Susac syndrome. Random-hexamer reverse transcription was applied to about 0.5 to 1 ug RNA. MiXCR, applied by TCRdb to the immunoSEQ multiplex PCR reads, yields one record per CDR3 protein. Here the sample spans more than 65,000 distinct CDR3 sequences, roughly 94% being singletons. Sequencing input: CD8+ T cells from PBMCs. These receptors originate from a human donor with Susac syndrome.

The chain couples TRBV20-1 to TRBJ2-1, with D possibly being TRBD2 (5 bases). V gave up 0 bases and J gave up 1 base, with 10 bases separating them. Germline V gene sequence: CDR1 DFQATT, CDR2 SNEGSKA (reference sequence). The CDR3 extends over 15 amino acids. CDR3 in amino acids: CSARDSVASYNEQFF. The CDR3 nucleotides read TGCAGTGCTAGAGATAGTGTAGCGTCCTACAATGAGCAGTTCTTC.

This chain uses TRBV20-1 with TRBJ1-1; 7 bases are a match to TRBD1. V lost 3 bases to trimming and J lost 6 bases; unmatched junction nucleotides: 13. The CDR3 length is 15 residues. Germline V CDR1 and CDR2: DFQATT, SNEGSKA (reference sequence). Here the CDR3 DNA reads TGCAGTGCTAGGCCAATGACAGGGTTTAGGGCTGAAGCTTTCTTT. It encodes CSARPMTGFRAEAFF.

The DNA for the CDR3 is TGTGCCAGCAGCATACTAGCGGGCGGAGAGACCCAGTACTTC. Amino acids: CASSILAGGETQYF. The chain joins TRBV27 to TRBJ2-5, with TRBD2 identical over 9 bases. V lost 6 bases, J lost 4 bases, and 6 bases stayed unmatched. From germline, CDR1 is MNHEY and CDR2 SMNVEV (reference sequence). The CDR3 is 14 amino acids.

J is TRBJ2-1 and V is TRBV12-3 or TRBV12-4; D remains ambiguous. The CDR3 consists of 11 residues. Trimming took off 5 bases at V and 9 bases at J, with 8 bases between the two ends. CDR3 bases: TGTGCCAGCAGTGCTGAGGTTGAGCAGTTCTTC. Translation gives CASSAEVEQFF.

The J gene is TRBJ2-5, the V gene TRBV3-1; TRBD2 might be the D (6 bases). The germline CDR1 and CDR2 sequences are LGHDT and YNNKEL (reference sequence). Trimming took 3 bases from V and 7 from J, leaving 21 bases between them. CDR3 size: 16 residues. Here the CDR3 DNA reads TGTGCCAGCAGCCAGCGGAGACTAGAAGGATCGGGGACCCAGTACTTC. Protein sequence: CASSQRRLEGSGTQYF.

V usage is TRBV5-1 and J usage is TRBJ2-1, with TRBD2 matching over 7 bases. Germline V gene data show CDR1 as SGHRS and CDR2 as YFSETQ. The CDR3 runs to 12 residues. V shed 5 bases and J 9 bases; nucleotides not matched to a gene: 5. The DNA for the CDR3 is TGCGCCAGCAGGGGACTATCTCTTGAGCAGTTCTTC. Protein product: CASRGLSLEQFF. Filled out from reference TRBV5-1 and TRBJ2-1, the complete variable domain reads KAGVTQTPRYLIKTRGQQVTLSCSPISGHRSVSWYQQTPGQGLQFLFEYFSETQRNKGNFPGRFSGRQFSNSRSEMNVSTLELGDSALYLCASRGLSLEQFFGPGTRLTVL.

The chain uses TRBV29-1 and TRBJ2-3; the D gene is possibly TRBD1 (7 bases). V was shortened by 4 bases and J by 0 bases, with 14 bases between the two germline ends. The CDR3 extends over 15 amino acids. Germline loops: CDR1 SQVTM, CDR2 ANQGSEA. CDR3 in DNA: TGCAGCGTTGGGGGGGACAGCATAAGCACAGATACGCAGTATTTT. Amino acids: CSVGGDSISTDTQYF.

In nucleotides, the CDR3 is TGTGCCAGCAGTTCCGACCTCCCGGGGGCAGATACGCAGTATTTT. Translated: CASSSDLPGADTQYF. The chain is built from TRBV28 and TRBJ2-3; D is possibly TRBD2 (6 bases). The CDR3 has 15 residues. Trimming left V 4 bases short and J 4 bases short, with 15 bases between. Germline values: CDR1 MDHEN, CDR2 SYDVKM.

This rearrangement joins TRBV7-9 to TRBJ2-1; D gene unclear. Germline CDR1 is SEHNR and CDR2 is FQNEAQ (reference sequence). Trimming took 5 bases from V and 2 from J, leaving 16 bases between them. CDR3 length equals 16 residues. The CDR3 DNA follows: TGTGCCAGCAGCCCCCCCAATCCGGCGGCCTACAATGAGCAGTTCTTC. It codes for CASSPPNPAAYNEQFF.

The rearrangement joins TRBV2 to TRBJ2-2; 9 bases are shared with TRBD1. CDR1 and CDR2 (germline): SNHLY, FYNNEI. J was trimmed by 0 bases and V by 3 bases; bases with no gene match: 5. The CDR3 runs 17 residues. The CDR3 region is CASSDGQGRSNTGELFF. CDR3 sequence (DNA): TGTGCCAGCAGTGATGGACAGGGGCGATCGAACACCGGGGAGCTGTTTTTT.

The chain is built from TRBV20-1 and TRBJ2-1; no clear D. V lost 1 base and J 0 bases, leaving 10 bases between the germline ends. The CDR3 has 15 amino acids. Germline loops: CDR1 DFQATT, CDR2 SNEGSKA (reference sequence). In DNA form, the CDR3 reads TGCAGTGCTAGAGGGCTAGAAAGCTCCTACAATGAGCAGTTCTTC. Amino acids: CSARGLESSYNEQFF.

The chain combines TRBV6-2 or TRBV6-3 with TRBJ2-2, with D unclear. Germline V lookup: CDR1 MNHEY, CDR2 SVGEGT. The V and J ends lost 5 bases and 2 bases respectively, with 9 bases between them. The CDR3 spans 14 residues. The CDR3 loop is CASSESVNTGELFF. DNA for the CDR3: TGTGCCAGCAGTGAATCCGTTAACACCGGGGAGCTGTTTTTT.